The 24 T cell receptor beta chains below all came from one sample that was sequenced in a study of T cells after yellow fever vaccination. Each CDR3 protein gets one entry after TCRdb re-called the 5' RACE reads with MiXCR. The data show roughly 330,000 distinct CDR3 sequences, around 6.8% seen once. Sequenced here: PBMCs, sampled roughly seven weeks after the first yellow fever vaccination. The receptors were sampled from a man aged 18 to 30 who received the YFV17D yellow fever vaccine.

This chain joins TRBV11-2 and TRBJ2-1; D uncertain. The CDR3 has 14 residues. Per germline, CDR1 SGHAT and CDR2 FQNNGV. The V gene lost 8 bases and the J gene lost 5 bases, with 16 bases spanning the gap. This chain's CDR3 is CASCRIYGNNEQFF. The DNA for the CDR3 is TGTGCCAGCTGCCGTATCTACGGAAACAATGAGCAGTTCTTC. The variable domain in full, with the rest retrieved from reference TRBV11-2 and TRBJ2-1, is EAGVAQSPRYKIIEKRQSVAFWCNPISGHATLYWYQQILGQGPKLLIQFQNNGVVDDSQLPKDRFSAERLKGVDSTLKIQPAKLEDSAVYLCASCRIYGNNEQFFGPGTRLTVL.

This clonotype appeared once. The chain's CDR3 is CASSLTPKAGGRLETQYF. As DNA, the CDR3 is TGTGCCAGCAGCTTAACCCCTAAGGCGGGGGGCCGGTTAGAGACCCAGTACTTC. The rearrangement uses TRBV11-2 and TRBJ2-5; TRBD2 agrees at 8 bases. Germline V gene data show CDR1 as SGHAT and CDR2 as FQNNGV. Trimming removed 2 bases from V and 4 bases from J; junction bases left unmatched: 15. The CDR3 is 18 amino acids.

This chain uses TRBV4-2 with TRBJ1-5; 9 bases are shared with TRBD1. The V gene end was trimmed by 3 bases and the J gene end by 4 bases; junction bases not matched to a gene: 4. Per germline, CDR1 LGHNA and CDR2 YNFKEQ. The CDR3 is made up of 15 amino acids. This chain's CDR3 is CASSQVQGANQPQHF. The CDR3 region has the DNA TGTGCCAGCAGCCAGGTACAGGGGGCGAATCAGCCCCAGCATTTT.

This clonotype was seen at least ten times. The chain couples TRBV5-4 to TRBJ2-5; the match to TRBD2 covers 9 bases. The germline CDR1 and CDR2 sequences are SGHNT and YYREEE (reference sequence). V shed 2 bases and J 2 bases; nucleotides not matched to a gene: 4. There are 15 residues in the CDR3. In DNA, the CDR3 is TGTGCCAGCAGCTTACCTAGCGGGATTCAAGAGACCCAGTACTTC. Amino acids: CASSLPSGIQETQYF.

CDR3 region: CASSLAGVAGYTF. For the CDR3, the DNA is TGCGCCAGCAGCTTGGCAGGGGTTGCTGGCTACACCTTC. This sequence joins TRBV5-1 and TRBJ1-2, with a weak D call TRBD1 (6 bases). Trimming took 0 bases from V and 7 from J, leaving 10 bases between them. The CDR3 runs 13 residues. Per germline, CDR1 SGHRS and CDR2 YFSETQ.

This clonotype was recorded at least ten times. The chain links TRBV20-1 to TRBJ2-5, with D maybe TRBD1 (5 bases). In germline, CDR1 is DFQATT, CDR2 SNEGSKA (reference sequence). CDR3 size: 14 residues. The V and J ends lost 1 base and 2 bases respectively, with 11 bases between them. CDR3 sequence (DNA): TGCAGTGCTAGAGTACAGGAAAGTCAAGAGACCCAGTACTTC. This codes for CSARVQESQETQYF.

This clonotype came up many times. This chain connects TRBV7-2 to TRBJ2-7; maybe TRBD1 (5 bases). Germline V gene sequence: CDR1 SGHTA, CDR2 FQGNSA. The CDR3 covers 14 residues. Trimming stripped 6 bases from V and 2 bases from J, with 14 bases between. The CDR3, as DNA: TGTGCCAGCAGACATGCAGGGCGACCCTACGAGCAGTACTTC. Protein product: CASRHAGRPYEQYF.

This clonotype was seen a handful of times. CDR3 in DNA: TGTGCCAGCAGTTACTCGGTATGGCAAAGGAAAGACGAGCAGTACTTC. Its translation: CASSYSVWQRKDEQYF. This chain uses TRBV6-5 with TRBJ2-7, with unresolved D. The CDR3 runs to 16 residues. CDR1 MNHEY and CDR2 SVGAGI come from the germline V gene. Trimming shortened V by 0 bases and J by 5 bases, and 17 bases separated the two germline ends.

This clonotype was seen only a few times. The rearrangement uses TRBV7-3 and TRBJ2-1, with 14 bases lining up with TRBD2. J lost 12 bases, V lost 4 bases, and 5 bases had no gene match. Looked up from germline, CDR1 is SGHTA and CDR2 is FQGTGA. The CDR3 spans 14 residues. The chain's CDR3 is CASSSGTSGGRQFF. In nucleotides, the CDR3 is TGTGCCAGCAGCTCAGGGACTAGCGGGGGTAGGCAGTTCTTC.

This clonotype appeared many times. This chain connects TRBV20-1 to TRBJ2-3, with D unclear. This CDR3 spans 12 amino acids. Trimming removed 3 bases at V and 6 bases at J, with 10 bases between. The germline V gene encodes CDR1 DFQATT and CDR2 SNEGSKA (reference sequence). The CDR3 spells CSASSGSDTQYF. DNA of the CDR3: TGCAGTGCTAGTTCGGGCTCCGATACGCAGTATTTT.

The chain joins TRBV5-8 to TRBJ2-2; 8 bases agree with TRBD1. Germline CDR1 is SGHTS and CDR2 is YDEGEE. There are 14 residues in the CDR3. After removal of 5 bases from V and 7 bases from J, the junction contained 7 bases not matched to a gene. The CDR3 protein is CASRGPGGFGELFF. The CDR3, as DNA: TGTGCCAGCAGGGGCCCAGGGGGCTTCGGGGAGCTGTTTTTT.

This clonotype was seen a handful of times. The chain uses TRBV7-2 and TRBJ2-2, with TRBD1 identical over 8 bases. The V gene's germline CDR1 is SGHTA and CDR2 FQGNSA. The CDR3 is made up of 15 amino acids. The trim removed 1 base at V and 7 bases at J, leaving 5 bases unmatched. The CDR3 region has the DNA TGTGCCAGCAGCTTAGGGCAGGGGGCCGGCGGGGAGCTGTTTTTT. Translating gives CASSLGQGAGGELFF.

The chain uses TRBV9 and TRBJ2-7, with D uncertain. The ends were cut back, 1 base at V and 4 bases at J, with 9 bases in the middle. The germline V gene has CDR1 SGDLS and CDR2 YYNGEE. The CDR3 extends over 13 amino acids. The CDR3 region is CASSVTGEYEQYF. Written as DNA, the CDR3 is TGTGCCAGCAGCGTAACTGGGGAATACGAGCAGTACTTC. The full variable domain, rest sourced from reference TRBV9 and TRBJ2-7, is DSGVTQTPKHLITATGQRVTLRCSPRSGDLSVYWYQQSLDQGLQFLIQYYNGEERAKGNILERFSAQQFPDLHSELNLSSLELGDSALYFCASSVTGEYEQYFGPGTRLTVT.

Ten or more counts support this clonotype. This chain's CDR3 is CASSFNSGNTIYF. In DNA form, the CDR3 reads TGTGCCAGCAGTTTTAACTCTGGAAACACCATATATTTT. The rearrangement links TRBV7-2 to TRBJ1-3; no firm D call. The V end was cut by 6 bases, the J end by 0 bases, with 6 bases between. The germline V gene has CDR1 SGHTA and CDR2 FQGNSA. This CDR3 is built from 13 residues.

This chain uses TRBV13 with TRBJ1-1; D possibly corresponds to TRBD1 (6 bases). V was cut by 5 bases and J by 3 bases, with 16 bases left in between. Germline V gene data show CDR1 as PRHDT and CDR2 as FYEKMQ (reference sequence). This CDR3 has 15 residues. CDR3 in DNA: TGTGCCAGCAGCCCTTGGGGGCCCGAGGACACTGAAGCTTTCTTT. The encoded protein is CASSPWGPEDTEAFF.

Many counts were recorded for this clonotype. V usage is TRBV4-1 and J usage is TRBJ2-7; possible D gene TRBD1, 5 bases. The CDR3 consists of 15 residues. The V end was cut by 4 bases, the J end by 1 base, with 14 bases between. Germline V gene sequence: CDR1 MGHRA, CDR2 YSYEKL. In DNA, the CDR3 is TGCGCCAGCAGCCCGACAGAGACCAAATCCTACGAGCAGTACTTC. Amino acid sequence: CASSPTETKSYEQYF.

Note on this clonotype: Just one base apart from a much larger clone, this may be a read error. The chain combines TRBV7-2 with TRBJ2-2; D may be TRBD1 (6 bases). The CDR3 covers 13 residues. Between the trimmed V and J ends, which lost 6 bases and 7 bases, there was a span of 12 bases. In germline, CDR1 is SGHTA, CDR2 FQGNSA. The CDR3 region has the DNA TGTGCCAGCAGACCAGGGGTGTGCGGGGAGCTGTTTTTT. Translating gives CASRPGVCGELFF.

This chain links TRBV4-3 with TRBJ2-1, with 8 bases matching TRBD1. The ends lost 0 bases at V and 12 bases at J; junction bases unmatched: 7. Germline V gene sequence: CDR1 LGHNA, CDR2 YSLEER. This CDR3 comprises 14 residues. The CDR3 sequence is CASSQDGLGQGQFF. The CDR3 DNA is TGCGCCAGCAGCCAAGATGGGCTCGGACAGGGGCAGTTCTTC.

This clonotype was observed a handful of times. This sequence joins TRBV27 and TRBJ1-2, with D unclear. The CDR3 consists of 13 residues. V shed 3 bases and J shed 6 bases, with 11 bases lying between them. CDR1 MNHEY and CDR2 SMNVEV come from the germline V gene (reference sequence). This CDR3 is CASSFPGSDGYTF. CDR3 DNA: TGTGCCAGCAGTTTCCCGGGTTCTGATGGCTACACCTTC.

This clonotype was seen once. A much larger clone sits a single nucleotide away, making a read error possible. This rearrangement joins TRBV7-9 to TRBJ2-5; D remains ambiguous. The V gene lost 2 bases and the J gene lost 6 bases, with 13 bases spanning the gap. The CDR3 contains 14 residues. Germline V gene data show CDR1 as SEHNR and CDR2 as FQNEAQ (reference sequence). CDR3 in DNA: TGTGCCAGCAGCTTATTCTCGGGTCACAAGACCCAGTACTTC. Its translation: CASSLFSGHKTQYF.

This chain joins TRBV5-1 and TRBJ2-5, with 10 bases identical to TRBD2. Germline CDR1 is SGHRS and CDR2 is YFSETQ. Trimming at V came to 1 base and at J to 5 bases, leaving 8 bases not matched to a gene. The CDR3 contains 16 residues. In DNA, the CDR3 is TGCGCCAGCAGCTTGAAAGCGGGGGGGCCGCAGGAGACCCAGTACTTC. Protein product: CASSLKAGGPQETQYF. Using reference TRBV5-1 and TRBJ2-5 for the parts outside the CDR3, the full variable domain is KAGVTQTPRYLIKTRGQQVTLSCSPISGHRSVSWYQQTPGQGLQFLFEYFSETQRNKGNFPGRFSGRQFSNSRSEMNVSTLELGDSALYLCASSLKAGGPQETQYFGPGTRLLVL.

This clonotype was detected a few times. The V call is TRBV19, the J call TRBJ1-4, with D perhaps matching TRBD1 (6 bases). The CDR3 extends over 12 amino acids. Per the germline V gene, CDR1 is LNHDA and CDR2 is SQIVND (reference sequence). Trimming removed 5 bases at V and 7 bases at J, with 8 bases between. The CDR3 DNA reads TGTGCCAGTAGTGGGGGGCGTGAAAAACTGTTTTTT. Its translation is CASSGGREKLFF.

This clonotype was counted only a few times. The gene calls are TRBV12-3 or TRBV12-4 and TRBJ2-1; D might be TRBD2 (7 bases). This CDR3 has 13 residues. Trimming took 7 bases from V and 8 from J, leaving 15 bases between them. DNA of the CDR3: TGTGCCAGCAAAAGGGGGGGCCTGTATGAGCAGTTCTTC. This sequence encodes CASKRGGLYEQFF.

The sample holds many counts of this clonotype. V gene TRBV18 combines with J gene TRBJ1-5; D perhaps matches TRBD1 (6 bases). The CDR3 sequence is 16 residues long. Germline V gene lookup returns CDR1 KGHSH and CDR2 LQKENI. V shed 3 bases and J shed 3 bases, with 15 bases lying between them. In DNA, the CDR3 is TGTGCCAGCTCACCGAAATCACAGGGACCCAATCAGCCCCAGCATTTT. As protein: CASSPKSQGPNQPQHF.